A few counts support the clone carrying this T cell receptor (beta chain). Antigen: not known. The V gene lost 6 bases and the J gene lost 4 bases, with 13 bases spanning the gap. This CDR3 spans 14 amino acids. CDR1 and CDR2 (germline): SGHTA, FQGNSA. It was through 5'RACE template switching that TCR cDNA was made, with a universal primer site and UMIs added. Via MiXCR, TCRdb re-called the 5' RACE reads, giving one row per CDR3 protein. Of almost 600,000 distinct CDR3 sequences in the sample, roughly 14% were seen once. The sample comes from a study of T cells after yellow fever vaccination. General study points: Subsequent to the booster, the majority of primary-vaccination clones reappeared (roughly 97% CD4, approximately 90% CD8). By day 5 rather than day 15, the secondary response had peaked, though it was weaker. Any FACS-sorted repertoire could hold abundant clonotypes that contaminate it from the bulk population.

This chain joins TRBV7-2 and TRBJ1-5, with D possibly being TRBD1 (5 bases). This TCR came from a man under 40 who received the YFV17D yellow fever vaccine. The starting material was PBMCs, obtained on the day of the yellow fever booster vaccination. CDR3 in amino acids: CASRVGGRNQPQHF. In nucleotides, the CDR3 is TGTGCCAGCAGGGTCGGGGGACGGAATCAGCCCCAGCATTTT. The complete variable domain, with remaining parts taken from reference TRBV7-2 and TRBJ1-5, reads GAGVSQSPSNKVTEKGKDVELRCDPISGHTALYWYRQSLGQGLEFLIYFQGNSAPDKSGLPSDRFSAERTGGSVSTLTIQRTQQEDSAVYLCASRVGGRNQPQHFGDGTRLSIL.